The 4 T cell receptor beta chains presented below share a single source sample, sequenced in a study of blood T cell repertoires in COVID-19. Repertoires were generated with immunoSEQ multiplex PCR, while TCRdb's copy carries only in-frame clones and drops some. The data hold about 300,000 clones, with about 90% observed a single time. The specimen was peripheral blood. The source is a woman between 45 and 65 years old with COVID-19, enrolled during active disease.

The rearrangement uses TRBV6-5 and TRBJ2-1; the D gene is possibly TRBD2 (5 bases). There are 14 residues in the CDR3. Trimming removed 7 bases from V and 5 bases from J, with 15 bases in between. Per germline, CDR1 MNHEY and CDR2 SVGAGI. The CDR3 nucleotides read TGTGCCAGCAACGAAAAGGACTCGAACAATGAGCAGTTCTTC. It translates to CASNEKDSNNEQFF.

As for this clone: The CDR3 carries no conserved terminal phenylalanine or tryptophan, so it likely arises from a read error. It is unclear where the CDR3 begins or ends on the DNA, so no DNA is shown, and the CDR3 is as TCRdb lists it. V and J are TRBV4-1 and TRBJ2-7; whether TRBD2, the table's D call, matches the DNA was not checked. Germline loops: CDR1 MGHRA, CDR2 YSYEKL. The CDR3 comprises 12 residues, both ends counted. CDR3 in amino acids: CASSQDGVALTL.

The V and J genes are TRBV24-1 and TRBJ2-2; 7 bases fit TRBD2. Trimming removed 3 bases from V and 3 bases from J; junction bases left unmatched: 3. The CDR3 runs to 15 residues. Germline CDR1 and CDR2: KGHDR and SFDVKD. CDR3 in amino acids: CATSDAGRDTGELFF. DNA of the CDR3: TGTGCCACCAGTGATGCAGGGAGGGACACCGGGGAGCTGTTTTTT.

J is TRBJ2-1 and V is TRBV27, with D perhaps TRBD2 (5 bases). Trimming took off 4 bases at V and 9 bases at J, with 19 bases between the two ends. The CDR3 sequence is 15 residues long. CDR1 and CDR2 (germline): MNHEY, SMNVEV (reference sequence). CDR3 sequence reads: CASSSLNSGYSEQFF. DNA of the CDR3: TGTGCCAGCAGTTCCCTTAATTCGGGGTATAGTGAGCAGTTCTTC.